The rows below give T cell receptor beta chains drawn from one sample of a study of cytomegalovirus exposure and HLA in healthy donors. Only in-frame clones appear in the TCRdb table, and some are missing; sequencing was by immunoSEQ multiplex PCR. The sample yields approximately 75,000 clones, 65% to 90% seen once. The sequencing input was PBMCs. The receptor source for this set is a man in his 70s in good health and CMV-seropositive. CDR3s include the opening cysteine and the closing phenylalanine or tryptophan. Fields, in order: clone size, J gene, V gene, D gene, CDR3 protein, CDR3 DNA. The D gene is left open where the match is weak. A clone size is listed for some rows: how often the clone was seen (once, few, many), or a class if it is expanded.

size: -; J: TRBJ2-5; V: TRBV6-6; D: TRBD2; CDR3: CASSYAAGGGETQYF; DNA: TGTGCCAGCAGTTACGCGGCGGGAGGAGGGGAGACCCAGTACTTC
size: -; J: TRBJ2-7; V: TRBV11-2; D: TRBD1; CDR3: CASSLATGGEQYF; DNA: TGTGCCAGCAGCTTGGCGACAGGGGGGGAGCAGTACTTC
size: -; J: TRBJ1-2; V: TRBV7-8; D: -; CDR3: CASSITLDMYGYTF; DNA: TGTGCCAGCAGCATCACATTGGACATGTATGGCTACACCTTC
size: -; J: TRBJ2-3; V: TRBV25-1; D: -; CDR3: CASSDDLSDTQYF; DNA: TGTGCCAGCAGTGACGACTTATCAGATACGCAGTATTTT
size: -; J: TRBJ2-3; V: TRBV5-1; D: -; CDR3: CASSSVGGARTDTQYF; DNA: TGCGCCAGCAGCTCCGTGGGGGGAGCGAGGACAGATACGCAGTATTTT
size: -; J: TRBJ2-1; V: TRBV19; D: TRBD2; CDR3: CASREGHDNEQFF; DNA: TGTGCCAGCCGGGAGGGCCACGACAATGAGCAGTTCTTC
size: once; J: TRBJ2-1; V: TRBV11-2; D: TRBD2; CDR3: CASSFDAGGPAGEQFF; DNA: TGTGCCAGCAGCTTTGATGCGGGAGGGCCTGCCGGTGAGCAGTTCTTC
size: -; J: TRBJ2-7; V: TRBV18; D: TRBD1; CDR3: CASSPTDRGTYEQYF; DNA: TGTGCCAGCTCACCCACGGACAGGGGAACCTACGAGCAGTACTTC
size: -; J: TRBJ2-1; V: TRBV4-1; D: TRBD1; CDR3: CASSRAGLEGAEQFF; DNA: TGCGCCAGCAGCCGCGCTGGTCTAGAGGGGGCTGAGCAGTTCTTC
size: -; J: TRBJ2-7; V: TRBV7-8; D: -; CDR3: CASSLGGFYEQYF; DNA: TGTGCCAGCAGCTTAGGAGGGTTCTACGAGCAGTACTTC
size: -; J: TRBJ1-1; V: TRBV2; D: -; CDR3: CASTGIYTEAFF; DNA: TGTGCCAGCACAGGGATCTACACTGAAGCTTTCTTT
size: -; J: TRBJ2-1; V: TRBV9; D: -; CDR3: CASSARGSSYNEQFF; DNA: TGTGCCAGCAGCGCCCGGGGTAGCTCCTACAATGAGCAGTTCTTC
size: -; J: TRBJ2-2; V: TRBV11-3; D: TRBD2; CDR3: CASSFSGATGELFF; DNA: TGTGCCAGCAGCTTTAGCGGGGCCACCGGGGAGCTGTTTTTT
size: few; J: TRBJ2-7; V: TRBV28; D: TRBD1; CDR3: CATLQGYEQYF; DNA: TGTGCCACCTTACAGGGGTACGAGCAGTACTTC
size: -; J: TRBJ2-7; V: TRBV7-9; D: -; CDR3: CASSLEGGYAYEQYF; DNA: TGTGCCAGCAGCTTAGAAGGGGGATACGCCTACGAGCAGTACTTC
size: -; J: TRBJ2-5; V: TRBV4-1; D: TRBD2; CDR3: CASSQASGLAGREAQYF; DNA: TGCGCCAGCAGCCAAGCCTCGGGACTAGCGGGAAGAGAGGCCCAGTACTTC
size: -; J: TRBJ2-5; V: TRBV7-2; D: -; CDR3: CASSIRVKETQYF; DNA: TGTGCCAGCAGCATCAGGGTCAAAGAGACCCAGTACTTC